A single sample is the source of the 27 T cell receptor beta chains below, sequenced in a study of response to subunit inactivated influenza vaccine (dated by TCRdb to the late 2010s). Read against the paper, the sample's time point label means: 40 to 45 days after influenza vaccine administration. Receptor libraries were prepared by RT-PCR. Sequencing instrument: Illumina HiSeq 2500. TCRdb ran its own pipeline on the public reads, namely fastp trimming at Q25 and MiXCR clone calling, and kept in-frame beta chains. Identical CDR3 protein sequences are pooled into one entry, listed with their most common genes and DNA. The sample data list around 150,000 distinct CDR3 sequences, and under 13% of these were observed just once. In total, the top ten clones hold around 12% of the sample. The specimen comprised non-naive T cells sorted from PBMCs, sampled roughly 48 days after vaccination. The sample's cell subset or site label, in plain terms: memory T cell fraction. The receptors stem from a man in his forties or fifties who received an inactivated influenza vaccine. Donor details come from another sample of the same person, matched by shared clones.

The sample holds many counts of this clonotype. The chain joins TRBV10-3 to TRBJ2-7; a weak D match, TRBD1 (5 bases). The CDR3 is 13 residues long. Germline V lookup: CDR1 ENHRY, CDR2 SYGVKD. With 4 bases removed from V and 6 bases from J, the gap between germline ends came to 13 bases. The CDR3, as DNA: TGTGCCATCAGTGCAGACAGCTCCGGCGAGCAGTACTTC. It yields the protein CAISADSSGEQYF.

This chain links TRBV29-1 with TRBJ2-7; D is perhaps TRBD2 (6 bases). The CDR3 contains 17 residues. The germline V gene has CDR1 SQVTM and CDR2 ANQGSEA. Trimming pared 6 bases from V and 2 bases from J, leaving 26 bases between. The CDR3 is CSVLGGKSAGNTYEQYF. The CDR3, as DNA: TGCAGCGTCCTTGGGGGGAAATCGGCGGGGAACACCTACGAGCAGTACTTC.

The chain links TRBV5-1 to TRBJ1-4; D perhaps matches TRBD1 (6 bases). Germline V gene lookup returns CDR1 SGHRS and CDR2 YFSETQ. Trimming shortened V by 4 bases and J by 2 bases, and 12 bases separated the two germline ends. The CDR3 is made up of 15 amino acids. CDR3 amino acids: CASSKTGLTNEKLFF. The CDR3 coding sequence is TGCGCCAGCAGCAAAACAGGGCTGACTAATGAAAAACTGTTTTTT. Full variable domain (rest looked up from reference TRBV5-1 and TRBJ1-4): KAGVTQTPRYLIKTRGQQVTLSCSPISGHRSVSWYQQTPGQGLQFLFEYFSETQRNKGNFPGRFSGRQFSNSRSEMNVSTLELGDSALYLCASSKTGLTNEKLFFGSGTQLSVL.

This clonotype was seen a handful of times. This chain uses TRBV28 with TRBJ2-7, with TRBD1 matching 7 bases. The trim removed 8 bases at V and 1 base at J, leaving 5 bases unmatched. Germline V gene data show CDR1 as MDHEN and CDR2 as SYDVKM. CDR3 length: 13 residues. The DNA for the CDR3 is TGTGCCAGCGACCCGGGACAGTCCTACGAGCAGTACTTC. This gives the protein CASDPGQSYEQYF.

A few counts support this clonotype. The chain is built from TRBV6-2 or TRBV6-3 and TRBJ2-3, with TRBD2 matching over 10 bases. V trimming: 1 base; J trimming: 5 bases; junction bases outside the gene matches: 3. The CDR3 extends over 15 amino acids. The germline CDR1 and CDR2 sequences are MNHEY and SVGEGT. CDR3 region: CASSYFGLAVDTQYF. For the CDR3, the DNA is TGTGCCAGCAGTTACTTCGGACTAGCGGTAGATACGCAGTATTTT.

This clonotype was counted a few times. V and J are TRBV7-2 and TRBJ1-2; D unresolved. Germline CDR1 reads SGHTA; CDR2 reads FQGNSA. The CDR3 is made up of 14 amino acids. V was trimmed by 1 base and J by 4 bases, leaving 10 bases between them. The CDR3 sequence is CASSLGMVGYGYTF. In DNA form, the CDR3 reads TGTGCCAGCAGCTTAGGAATGGTGGGCTATGGCTACACCTTC.

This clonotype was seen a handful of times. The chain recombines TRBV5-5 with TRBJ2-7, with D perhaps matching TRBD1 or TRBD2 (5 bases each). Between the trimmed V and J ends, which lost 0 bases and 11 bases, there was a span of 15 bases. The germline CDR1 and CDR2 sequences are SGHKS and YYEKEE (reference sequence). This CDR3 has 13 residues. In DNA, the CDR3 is TGTGCCAGCAGCTTGGGCACCGGGGCTGTGGAGTACTTC. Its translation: CASSLGTGAVEYF.

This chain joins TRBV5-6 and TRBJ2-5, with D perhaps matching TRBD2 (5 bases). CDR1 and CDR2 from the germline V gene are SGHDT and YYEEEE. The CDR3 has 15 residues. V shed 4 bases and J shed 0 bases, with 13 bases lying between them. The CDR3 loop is CASSHRTPYQETQYF. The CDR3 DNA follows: TGTGCCAGCAGCCACCGGACTCCCTACCAAGAGACCCAGTACTTC. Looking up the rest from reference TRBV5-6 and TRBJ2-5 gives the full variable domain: DAGVTQSPTHLIKTRGQQVTLRCSPKSGHDTVSWYQQALGQGPQFIFQYYEEEERQRGNFPDRFSGHQFPNYSSELNVNALLLGDSALYLCASSHRTPYQETQYFGPGTRLLVL.

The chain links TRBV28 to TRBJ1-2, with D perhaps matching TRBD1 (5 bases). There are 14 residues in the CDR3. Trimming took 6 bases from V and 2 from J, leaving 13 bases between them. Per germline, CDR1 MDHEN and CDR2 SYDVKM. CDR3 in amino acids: CASRPGPLNYGYTF. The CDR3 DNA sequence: TGTGCCAGCAGACCGGGACCACTCAACTATGGCTACACCTTC.

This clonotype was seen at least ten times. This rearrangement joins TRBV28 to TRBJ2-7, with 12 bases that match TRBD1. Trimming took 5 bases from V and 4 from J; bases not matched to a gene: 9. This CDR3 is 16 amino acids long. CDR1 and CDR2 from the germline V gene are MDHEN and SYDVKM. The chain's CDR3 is CASSPPPGQGAYEQYF. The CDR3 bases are TGTGCCAGCAGTCCCCCTCCGGGACAGGGGGCGTACGAGCAGTACTTC.

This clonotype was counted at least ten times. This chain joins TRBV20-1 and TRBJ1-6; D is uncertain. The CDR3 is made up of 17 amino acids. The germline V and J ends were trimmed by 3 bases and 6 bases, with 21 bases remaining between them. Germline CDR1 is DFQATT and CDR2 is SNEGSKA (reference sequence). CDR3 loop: CSASTTLLAGPNSPLHF. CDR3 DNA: TGCAGTGCTAGTACGACATTACTTGCTGGGCCTAATTCACCCCTCCACTTT.

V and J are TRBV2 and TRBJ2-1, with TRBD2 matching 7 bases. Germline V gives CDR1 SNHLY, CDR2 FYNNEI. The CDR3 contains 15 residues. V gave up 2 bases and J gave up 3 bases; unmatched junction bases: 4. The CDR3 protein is CASSERGGVYNEQFF. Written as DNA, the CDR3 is TGTGCCAGCAGTGAAAGGGGAGGGGTCTACAATGAGCAGTTCTTC.

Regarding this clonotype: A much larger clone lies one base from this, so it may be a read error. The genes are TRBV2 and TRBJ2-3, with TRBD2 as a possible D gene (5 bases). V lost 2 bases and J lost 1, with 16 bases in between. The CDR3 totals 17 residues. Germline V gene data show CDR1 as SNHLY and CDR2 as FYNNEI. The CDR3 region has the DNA TGTGCCAGCAGTGAATCGTTGGGAGCGCCTGGCACAGATACGCAGTATTTT. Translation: CASSESLGAPGTDTQYF. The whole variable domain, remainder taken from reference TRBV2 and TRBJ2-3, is EPEVTQTPSHQVTQMGQEVILRCVPISNHLYFYWYRQILGQKVEFLVSFYNNEISEKSEIFDDQFSVERPDGSNFTLKIRSTKLEDSAMYFCASSESLGAPGTDTQYFGPGTRLTVL.

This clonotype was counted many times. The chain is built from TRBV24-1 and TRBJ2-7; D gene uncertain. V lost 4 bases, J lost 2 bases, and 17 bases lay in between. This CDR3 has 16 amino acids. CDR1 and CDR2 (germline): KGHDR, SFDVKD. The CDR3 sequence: CATSDSFGRHPYEQYF. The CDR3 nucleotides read TGTGCCACCAGTGACTCCTTCGGGCGGCACCCCTACGAGCAGTACTTC.

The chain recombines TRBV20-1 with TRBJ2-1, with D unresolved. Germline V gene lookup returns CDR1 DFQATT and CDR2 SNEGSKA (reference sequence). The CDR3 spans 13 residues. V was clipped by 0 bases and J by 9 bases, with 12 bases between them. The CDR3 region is CSARDRSRGEQFF. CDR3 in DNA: TGCAGTGCTAGAGATAGGAGCCGCGGTGAGCAGTTCTTC.

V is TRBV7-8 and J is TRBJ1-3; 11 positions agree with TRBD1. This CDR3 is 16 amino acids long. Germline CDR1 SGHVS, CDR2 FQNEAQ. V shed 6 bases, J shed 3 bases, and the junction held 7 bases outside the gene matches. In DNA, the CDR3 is TGTGCCAGCAGGGAAGGACAGGGGGCGCGTGGAAACACCATATATTTT. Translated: CASREGQGARGNTIYF.

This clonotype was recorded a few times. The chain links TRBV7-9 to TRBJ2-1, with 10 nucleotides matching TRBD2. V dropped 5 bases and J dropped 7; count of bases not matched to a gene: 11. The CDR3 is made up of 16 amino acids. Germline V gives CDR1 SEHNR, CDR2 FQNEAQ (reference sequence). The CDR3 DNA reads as TGTGCCAGCAGCGGTCGAACTAGCGGGATGGTAAATGAGCAGTTCTTC. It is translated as CASSGRTSGMVNEQFF. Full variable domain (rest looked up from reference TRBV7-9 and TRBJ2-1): DTGVSQNPRHKITKRGQNVTFRCDPISEHNRLYWYRQTLGQGPEFLTYFQNEAQLEKSRLLSDRFSAERPKGSFSTLEIQRTEQGDSAMYLCASSGRTSGMVNEQFFGPGTRLTVL.

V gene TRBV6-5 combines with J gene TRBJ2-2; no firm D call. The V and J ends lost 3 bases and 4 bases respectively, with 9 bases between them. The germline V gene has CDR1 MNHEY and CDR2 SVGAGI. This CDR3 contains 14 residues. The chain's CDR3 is CASSYSSGTGELFF. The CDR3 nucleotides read TGTGCCAGCAGTTATAGTTCGGGCACCGGGGAGCTGTTTTTT.

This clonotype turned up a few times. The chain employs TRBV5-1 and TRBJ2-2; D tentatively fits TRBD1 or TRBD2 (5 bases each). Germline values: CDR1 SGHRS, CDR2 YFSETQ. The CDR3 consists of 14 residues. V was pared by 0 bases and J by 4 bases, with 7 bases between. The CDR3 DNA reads TGCGCCAGCAGCTTGGGTGGGACCACCGGGGAGCTGTTTTTT. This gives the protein CASSLGGTTGELFF.

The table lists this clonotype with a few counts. The CDR3 spells CASSQHGLDTQYF. In DNA form, the CDR3 reads TGTGCCAGCAGCCAGCACGGACTTGATACGCAGTATTTT. This chain uses TRBV14 with TRBJ2-3; D is perhaps TRBD2 (5 bases). Germline V gives CDR1 SGHDN, CDR2 FVKESK. Deletions cut 3 bases from V and 6 bases from J, with 10 bases between. This CDR3 has 13 residues.

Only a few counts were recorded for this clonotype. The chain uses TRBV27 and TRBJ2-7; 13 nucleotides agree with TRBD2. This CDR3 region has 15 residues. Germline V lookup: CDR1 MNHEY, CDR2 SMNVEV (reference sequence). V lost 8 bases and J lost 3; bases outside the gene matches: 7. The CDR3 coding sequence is TGTGCCAGCGCCTACGGACTAGCGGGGGACTACGAGCAGTACTTC. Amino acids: CASAYGLAGDYEQYF.

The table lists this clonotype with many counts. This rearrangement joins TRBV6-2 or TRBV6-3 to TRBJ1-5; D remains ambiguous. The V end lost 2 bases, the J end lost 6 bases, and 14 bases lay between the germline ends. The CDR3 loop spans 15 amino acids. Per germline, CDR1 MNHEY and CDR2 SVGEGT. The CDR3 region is CASSYGQSKGQPQHF. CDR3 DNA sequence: TGTGCCAGCAGTTACGGTCAGAGCAAAGGTCAGCCCCAGCATTTT.

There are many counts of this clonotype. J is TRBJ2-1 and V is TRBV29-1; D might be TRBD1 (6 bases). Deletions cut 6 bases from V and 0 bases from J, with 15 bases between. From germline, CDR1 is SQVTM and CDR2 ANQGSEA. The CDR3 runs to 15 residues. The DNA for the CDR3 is TGCAGCGTGACTTGGACAGCGAGCTCCTACAATGAGCAGTTCTTC. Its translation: CSVTWTASSYNEQFF.

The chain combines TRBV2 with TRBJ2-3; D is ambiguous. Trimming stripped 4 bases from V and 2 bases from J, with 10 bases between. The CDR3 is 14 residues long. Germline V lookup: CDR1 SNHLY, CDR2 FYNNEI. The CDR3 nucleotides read TGTGCCAGCAGTGTCCCCCCATTCACAGATACGCAGTATTTT. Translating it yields CASSVPPFTDTQYF.

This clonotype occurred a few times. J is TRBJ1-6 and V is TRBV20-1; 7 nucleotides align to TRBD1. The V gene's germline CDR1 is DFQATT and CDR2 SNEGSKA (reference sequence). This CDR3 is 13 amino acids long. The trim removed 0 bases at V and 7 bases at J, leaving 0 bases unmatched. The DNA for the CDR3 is TGCAGTGCTAGAGAGACAGGGAATTCACCCCTCCACTTT. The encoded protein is CSARETGNSPLHF.

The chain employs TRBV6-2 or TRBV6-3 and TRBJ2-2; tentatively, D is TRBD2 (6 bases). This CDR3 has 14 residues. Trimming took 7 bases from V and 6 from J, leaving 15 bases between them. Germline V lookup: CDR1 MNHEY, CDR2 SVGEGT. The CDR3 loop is CASTLSGVAGELFF. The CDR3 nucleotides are TGTGCCAGCACCCTCTCGGGAGTGGCCGGGGAGCTGTTTTTT.

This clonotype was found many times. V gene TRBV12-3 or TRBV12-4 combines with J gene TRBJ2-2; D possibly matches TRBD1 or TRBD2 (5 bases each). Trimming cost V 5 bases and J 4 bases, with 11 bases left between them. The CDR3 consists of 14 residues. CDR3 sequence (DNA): TGTGCCAGCAGTCGTATCGGGACCACCGGGGAGCTGTTTTTT. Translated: CASSRIGTTGELFF.